These 27 T cell receptor beta chains originate from one sample sequenced in a study of glioma-infiltrating T cells. The iRepertoire nested amplicon-rescue multiplex PCR amplified TCR alpha and beta CDR3s from RNA. TCRdb fed the multiplex PCR reads into MiXCR, producing one record per CDR3 protein. The sample lists more than 300,000 distinct CDR3 sequences, 41% occurring once. Specimen: glioma tissue, nonneoplastic brain tissue, or PBMCs (not recorded which). The receptors originated from a human donor with low-grade glioma or glioblastoma, undergoing nonglioma brain surgery, or in good health (not recorded which).

Regarding this clonotype: A read error is possible here, since a much larger clone lies one base away. This chain joins TRBV6-2 or TRBV6-3 and TRBJ2-1; D call uncertain. The CDR3 consists of 15 residues. Germline CDR1 and CDR2: MNHEY and SVGEGT. CDR3: CASIYSDTSYNEQFF. For the CDR3, the DNA is TGTGCCAGCATTTACTCCGACACCTCCTACAATGAGCAGTTCTTC.

The sample holds a few counts of this clonotype. The chain is built from TRBV6-6 and TRBJ2-7; D not certain. Trimming took 0 bases from V and 6 from J, leaving 9 bases between them. The CDR3 consists of 13 residues. Looked up from germline, CDR1 is MNHNY and CDR2 is SVGAGI (reference sequence). CDR3 DNA sequence: TGTGCCAGCAGTTACTCCTGGGTTGGCGAGCAGTACTTC. Its translation: CASSYSWVGEQYF.

This clonotype has only one observation. A junction boundary mismatches the germline segment, possibly from a read error. The chain uses TRBV10-3 and TRBJ1-1; possibly TRBD1 for D (6 bases). This CDR3 has 12 amino acids. The germline V gene has CDR1 ENHRY and CDR2 SYGVKD. CDR3 region: CAIRDRRTEAVF. CDR3 sequence (DNA): TGTGCCATCAGGGACAGAAGGACTGAAGCTGTCTTT.

The chain employs TRBV7-2 and TRBJ1-5; D is possibly TRBD1 (5 bases). The CDR3 totals 13 residues. The germline gives CDR1 SGHTA, CDR2 FQGNSA. Trimming removed 5 bases from V and 5 bases from J, with 10 bases in between. For the CDR3, the DNA is TGTGCCAGCAGCCCCCCGGGGGATCAGCCCCAGCATTTT. Residues: CASSPPGDQPQHF.

The J gene is TRBJ2-6, the V gene TRBV6-2 or TRBV6-3; D remains unclear. The V and J ends lost 2 bases and 4 bases respectively, with 12 bases between them. The CDR3 is 16 residues long. Per the germline V gene, CDR1 is MNHEY and CDR2 is SVGEGT. The chain's CDR3 is CASSYPYGSGANVLTF. DNA of the CDR3: TGTGCCAGCAGTTACCCCTATGGTTCCGGGGCCAACGTCCTGACTTTC.

This clonotype appeared many times. DNA of the CDR3: TGTGCCAGCAGTTACGATGGGGTTACGGTTTATCCCCAGCATTTT. Its translation: CASSYDGVTVYPQHF. The chain is built from TRBV6-6 and TRBJ1-5; D remains unclear. CDR1 and CDR2 (germline): MNHNY, SVGAGI (reference sequence). CDR3 length: 15 amino acids. Trimming removed 2 bases at V and 10 bases at J, with 18 bases between.

In the case of this clonotype: This may be a read error: a much more frequent sequence differs by one nucleotide. In nucleotides, the CDR3 is TGTGCCAGCAGACAGGACACTGAAGCTTTCTTT. Its protein is CASRQDTEAFF. V is TRBV12-3 or TRBV12-4 and J is TRBJ1-1, with a possible D match to TRBD1 (5 bases). The CDR3 consists of 11 residues. Between the trimmed V and J ends, which lost 6 bases and 3 bases, there was a span of 5 bases.

This clonotype occurred many times. In DNA form, the CDR3 reads TGTGCCAGCAGTTGGCAGGGGAACTATGGCTACACCTTC. The encoded protein is CASSWQGNYGYTF. V and J are TRBV27 and TRBJ1-2, with D tentatively TRBD1 (6 bases). The CDR3 is made up of 13 amino acids. Deletions cut 4 bases from V and 2 bases from J, with 8 bases between. In germline, CDR1 is MNHEY, CDR2 SMNVEV (reference sequence).

Concerning this clonotype: At one end, the junction sequence differs from germline, possibly due to a read error. The chain links TRBV28 to TRBJ1-2; D is unresolved. The CDR3 runs to 11 residues. CDR1 and CDR2 from the germline V gene are MDHEN and SYDVKM. The CDR3 DNA reads TGTGCCAGCAGGAGAGATCTAGGCTGCACCTTC. Translating gives CASRRDLGCTF.

J is TRBJ2-5 and V is TRBV28; D is perhaps TRBD1 (5 bases). Between the trimmed V and J ends, which lost 5 bases and 4 bases, there was a span of 17 bases. This CDR3 is 15 amino acids long. Germline lookup yields CDR1 MDHEN and CDR2 SYDVKM. In DNA form, the CDR3 reads TGTGCCAGCAGTAACCCACAGGATCGAGGAGAGACCCAGTACTTC. Translation gives CASSNPQDRGETQYF.

The chain combines TRBV7-2 with TRBJ2-1; 8 positions match TRBD2. CDR1 and CDR2 from the germline V gene are SGHTA and FQGNSA. V was pared by 3 bases and J by 2 bases, with 3 bases of the junction left unmatched. The CDR3 extends over 15 amino acids. DNA of the CDR3: TGTGCCAGCAGCTTCACTAGCGGCGCCTACAATGAGCAGTTCTTC. Protein: CASSFTSGAYNEQFF.

The chain employs TRBV6-1 and TRBJ2-5, with D unclear. V was shortened by 7 bases and J by 1 base, with 19 bases between the two germline ends. This CDR3 has 16 residues. Per germline, CDR1 MNHNS and CDR2 SASEGT. The CDR3 DNA sequence: TGTGCCAGCACCCAAAGAAGGGCAGAAGTCCAAGAGACCCAGTACTTC. This sequence encodes CASTQRRAEVQETQYF.

As regards this clonotype: This may be a read error, as it is one base from a much larger clone. The rearrangement uses TRBV6-2 or TRBV6-3 and TRBJ2-7, with 8 bases aligning to TRBD1. V shed 5 bases and J 3 bases; nucleotides not matched to a gene: 12. CDR3 size: 16 residues. The germline gives CDR1 MNHEY, CDR2 SVGEGT. The chain's CDR3 is CASSTARTGLNYEQYF. CDR3 nucleotide sequence: TGTGCCAGCAGTACCGCACGGACAGGGTTGAACTACGAGCAGTACTTC.

This clonotype was seen only a few times. This chain uses TRBV2 with TRBJ1-1; D ambiguous. The length of the CDR3 is 12 residues. V dropped 6 bases and J dropped 7 bases, with 12 bases sitting between them. Looked up from germline, CDR1 is SNHLY and CDR2 is FYNNEI. The CDR3 loop reads CASSMLTSEAFF. The CDR3 DNA sequence: TGTGCCAGCAGCATGCTCACCAGTGAAGCTTTCTTT.

This clonotype was counted between two and nine times. The chain uses TRBV20-1 and TRBJ2-7, with TRBD2 matching over 10 bases. The CDR3 consists of 18 residues. The V segment lost 5 bases and the J segment 1 base; nucleotides outside the gene matches: 17. The germline gives CDR1 DFQATT, CDR2 SNEGSKA (reference sequence). The CDR3 region has the DNA TGCAGTGCTCCCCAGCGGGAGGGCCCTTTTAGAGAGTCCTACGAGCAGTACTTC. Translation gives CSAPQREGPFRESYEQYF.

This clonotype was observed a few times. The chain has TRBV19 and TRBJ2-7; 7 bases are a match to TRBD1. The CDR3 spans 14 residues. V was pared by 4 bases and J by 0 bases, with 3 bases of the junction left unmatched. The germline CDR1 and CDR2 sequences are LNHDA and SQIVND (reference sequence). This CDR3 reads CASSTRQGSYEQYF. The CDR3, as DNA: TGTGCCAGTAGTACGAGACAGGGCTCCTACGAGCAGTACTTC.

V usage is TRBV29-1 and J usage is TRBJ1-2; D not resolved. With 4 bases removed from V and 5 bases from J, the gap between germline ends came to 17 bases. CDR1 and CDR2 (germline): SQVTM, ANQGSEA. The CDR3 runs to 14 residues. The CDR3 loop reads CSVARATGSYGYTF. The DNA for the CDR3 is TGCAGCGTTGCACGGGCCACGGGATCATATGGCTACACCTTC.

This clonotype was found a few times. V is TRBV4-2 and J is TRBJ2-7, with D perhaps TRBD2 (5 bases). V dropped 0 bases and J dropped 2 bases, with 8 bases sitting between them. This CDR3 is 14 amino acids long. From germline, CDR1 is LGHNA and CDR2 YNFKEQ. The CDR3 protein is CASSQDEGPYEQYF. The CDR3 nucleotides are TGTGCCAGCAGCCAAGATGAGGGTCCCTACGAGCAGTACTTC.

This clonotype has a single count. This may stem from a read error, because a much larger clone lies one nucleotide away. The gene calls are TRBV6-6 and TRBJ2-1; no reliable D call. V lost 2 bases and J lost 10, with 12 bases in between. The CDR3 runs to 13 residues. Germline loops: CDR1 MNHNY, CDR2 SVGAGI (reference sequence). The CDR3 reads CASSYASSYEQFF. Written as DNA, the CDR3 is TGTGCCAGCAGTTACGCCAGCTCCTACGAGCAGTTCTTC.

The genes are TRBV4-3 and TRBJ2-3; 7 nucleotides match TRBD1. This CDR3 contains 15 residues. The V gene's germline CDR1 is LGHNA and CDR2 YSLEER. The ends lost 0 bases at V and 4 bases at J; junction bases unmatched: 4. The DNA for the CDR3 is TGCGCCAGCAGCCAAGATACAGGGGAAGCAGATACGCAGTATTTT. Translated, it gives CASSQDTGEADTQYF.

The sample holds many counts of this clonotype. The chain combines TRBV27 with TRBJ2-7; possibly TRBD1 for D (6 bases). Trimming cost V 0 bases and J 0 bases, with 9 bases left between them. Germline CDR1 reads MNHEY; CDR2 reads SMNVEV (reference sequence). The CDR3 sequence is 15 residues long. In nucleotides, the CDR3 is TGTGCCAGCAGTTTATCGGTGGACAGCTCCTACGAGCAGTACTTC. Amino acids: CASSLSVDSSYEQYF.

The chain carries TRBV28 and TRBJ1-5, with a weak D call TRBD1 (6 bases). Trimming removed 6 bases at V and 0 bases at J, with 21 bases between. Looked up from germline, CDR1 is MDHEN and CDR2 is SYDVKM. This CDR3 spans 18 amino acids. In DNA form, the CDR3 reads TGTGCCAGCAGCCGTTCCTCTTGGGGGCCATATAGCAATCAGCCCCAGCATTTT. It specifies CASSRSSWGPYSNQPQHF.

The chain recombines TRBV12-3 or TRBV12-4 with TRBJ2-6; D gene unclear. The CDR3 totals 16 residues. Trimming stripped 6 bases from V and 2 bases from J, with 14 bases between. CDR3 loop: CASSPPRRAGANVLTF. CDR3 DNA sequence: TGTGCCAGCAGCCCCCCCCGCCGGGCTGGGGCCAACGTCCTGACTTTC.

Worth noting for this clonotype: A read error may be the cause here, since a much bigger clone is one base away. The gene calls are TRBV27 and TRBJ1-1; D possibly corresponds to TRBD1 (5 bases). Germline-derived CDR1 and CDR2 are MNHEY and SMNVEV (reference sequence). The CDR3 has 15 residues. The CDR3 coding sequence is TGTGCCAGCAGTTTGAGGGGACCCTTGAACGCTGAAGCTTTCTTT. As protein: CASSLRGPLNAEAFF.

A note on this clonotype: At one boundary the junction diverges from the germline segment, which might be a read error. The V and J genes are TRBV28 and TRBJ1-1, with D unresolved. Germline V gene lookup returns CDR1 MDHEN and CDR2 SYDVKM. CDR3 length: 14 amino acids. For the CDR3, the DNA is TGTGCCAGCAGCCCGGAGGGAGCGAACACTCAAGCTTTCTTT. Residues: CASSPEGANTQAFF.

A note on this clonotype: A read error is possible here, since a much larger clone lies one base away. This chain uses TRBV6-6 with TRBJ2-2, with D tentatively TRBD2 (6 bases). The CDR3 runs 14 residues. Germline V CDR1 and CDR2: MNHNY, SVGAGI (reference sequence). The CDR3 protein is CACSYSRDPGELFF. CDR3 sequence (DNA): TGTGCCTGCAGTTACTCGCGGGACCCCGGGGAGCTGTTTTTT.

This clonotype was recorded at least ten times. The rearrangement uses TRBV14 and TRBJ2-3; D is ambiguous. V was shortened by 4 bases and J by 6 bases, with 14 bases between the two germline ends. Germline V lookup: CDR1 SGHDN, CDR2 FVKESK. This CDR3 comprises 14 residues. The CDR3, as DNA: TGTGCCAGCAGCCCACGTTGGCAGGCGGATACGCAGTATTTT. It encodes CASSPRWQADTQYF. Variable domain in full (rest from reference TRBV14 and TRBJ2-3): EAGVTQFPSHSVIEKGQTVTLRCDPISGHDNLYWYRRVMGKEIKFLLHFVKESKQDESGMPNNRFLAERTGGTYSTLKVQPAELEDSGVYFCASSPRWQADTQYFGPGTRLTVL.